Shown below are 7 T cell receptor beta chains from a single sample sequenced in a study of cytomegalovirus exposure and HLA in healthy donors. PCR employed 60 Vbeta and 13 Jbeta primers. Clones were sequenced by immunoSEQ multiplex PCR, and TCRdb holds only the in-frame ones, with some missing. The table shows 100,000 to 120,000 clones, with roughly 80% occurring only once. The sequenced sample was PBMCs. All receptors come from a woman in her 40s in good health and CMV-seropositive.

The gene calls are TRBV19 and TRBJ1-5; 8 nucleotides match TRBD1. The junction had 11 bases not matched to a gene; V was cut back by 5 bases and J by 5 bases. Germline assignment: CDR1 LNHDA and CDR2 SQIVND (reference sequence). This CDR3 spans 16 amino acids. The CDR3 region has the DNA TGTGCCAGTAGTTTTAGATACAGGGGGACGGATCAGCCCCAGCATTTT. Its translation: CASSFRYRGTDQPQHF.

The V gene is TRBV6-6, the J gene TRBJ1-1; TRBD1 agrees at 8 bases. This CDR3 spans 13 amino acids. Germline CDR1 and CDR2: MNHNY and SVGAGI (reference sequence). Germline trimming cut 4 bases from V and 12 bases from J; bases unmatched to any gene: 10. The CDR3 here is CASSSPADRATFF. The CDR3 DNA is TGTGCCAGCAGTTCACCAGCGGACAGGGCAACTTTCTTT.

This clone was found a few times. The rearrangement links TRBV4-3 to TRBJ2-3; tentatively, D is TRBD1 (6 bases). Trimming took 2 bases from V and 3 from J, leaving 12 bases between them. Germline-derived CDR1 and CDR2 are LGHNA and YSLEER. This CDR3 is built from 15 residues. The CDR3 loop reads CASSQNRVGTDTQYF. In DNA form, the CDR3 reads TGCGCCAGCAGCCAAAACAGGGTTGGAACAGATACGCAGTATTTT.

The chain has TRBV7-3 and TRBJ1-3; D remains ambiguous. V shed 2 bases and J shed 0 bases, with 8 bases lying between them. CDR3 length: 15 amino acids. The germline CDR1 and CDR2 sequences are SGHTA and FQGTGA. This CDR3 reads CASSLWPSSGNTIYF. CDR3 coding DNA: TGTGCCAGCAGCTTATGGCCTTCCTCTGGAAACACCATATATTTT.

The chain joins TRBV5-1 to TRBJ2-5, with D possibly TRBD1 on 5 matching bases. The CDR3 covers 12 residues. The germline V gene has CDR1 SGHRS and CDR2 YFSETQ. V lost 2 bases, J lost 5 bases, and 7 bases lay in between. The CDR3 spells CASSFSGETQYF. The CDR3 bases are TGCGCCAGCAGCTTCTCAGGGGAGACCCAGTACTTC.

The chain combines TRBV6-1 with TRBJ2-7; TRBD1 is a possible D gene (5 bases). Germline V gene data show CDR1 as MNHNS and CDR2 as SASEGT. CDR3 size: 14 residues. The ends were cut back, 6 bases at V and 4 bases at J, with 16 bases in the middle. The CDR3: CASRGPGLGYEQYF. The CDR3 DNA is TGTGCCAGCAGGGGTCCAGGGCTCGGGTACGAGCAGTACTTC.

The rearrangement joins TRBV6-1 to TRBJ1-2; TRBD1 might be the D (5 bases). The CDR3 totals 13 residues. The ends were cut back, 6 bases at V and 8 bases at J, with 16 bases in the middle. The V gene's germline CDR1 is MNHNS and CDR2 SASEGT. CDR3 DNA: TGTGCCAGCAGCCCGGGTGGGGCGCACGGCTACACCTTC. Translation: CASSPGGAHGYTF.